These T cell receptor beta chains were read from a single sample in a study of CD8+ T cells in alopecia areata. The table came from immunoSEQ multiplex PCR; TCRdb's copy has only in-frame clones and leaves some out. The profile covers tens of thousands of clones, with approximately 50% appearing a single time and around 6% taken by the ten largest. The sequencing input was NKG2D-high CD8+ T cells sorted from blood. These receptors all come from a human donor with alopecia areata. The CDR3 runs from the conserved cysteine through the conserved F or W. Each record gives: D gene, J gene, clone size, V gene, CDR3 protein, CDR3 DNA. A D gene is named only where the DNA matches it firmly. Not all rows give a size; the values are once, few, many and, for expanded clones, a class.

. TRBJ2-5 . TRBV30 CAWADRYQETQYF TGTGCCTGGGCTGACAGATACCAAGAGACCCAGTACTTC
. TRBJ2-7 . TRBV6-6 CASSPQDGTYEQYF TGTGCCAGCAGTCCCCAGGACGGGACCTACGAGCAGTACTTC
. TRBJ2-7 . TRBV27 CASSDPPGHLESEQYF TGTGCCAGCAGTGACCCCCCGGGACACCTAGAAAGCGAGCAGTACTTC
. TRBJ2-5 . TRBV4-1 CASSQATGTKRETQYF TGCGCCAGCAGCCAAGCAACCGGGACAAAACGTGAGACCCAGTACTTC
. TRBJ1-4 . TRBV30 CAWSTVERAVGKLFF TGTGCCTGGAGTACAGTTGAAAGGGCAGTCGGGAAACTGTTTTTT
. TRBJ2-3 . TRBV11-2 CASSDWTNHGTDTQYF TGTGCCAGCAGCGATTGGACTAACCATGGGACAGATACGCAGTATTTT
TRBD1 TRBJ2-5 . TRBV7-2 CASSLVGQGTETQYF TGTGCCAGCAGCTTAGTGGGACAGGGTACGGAGACCCAGTACTTC
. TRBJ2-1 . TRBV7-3 CASSSGDNEQFF TGTGCCAGCAGCTCCGGGGACAACGAGCAGTTCTTC
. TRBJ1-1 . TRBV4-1 CASSQLTENTEAFF TGCGCCAGCAGCCAATTGACAGAGAACACTGAAGCTTTCTTT
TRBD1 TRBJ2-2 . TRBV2 CASSLTGTGLNTGELFF TGTGCCAGCAGTCTTACCGGGACAGGGCTGAACACCGGGGAGCTGTTTTTT
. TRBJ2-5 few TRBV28 CASSSARAEETQYF TGTGCCAGCAGTTCGGCCAGGGCGGAGGAGACCCAGTACTTC
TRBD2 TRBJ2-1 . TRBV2 CASRSSGGVYNEQFF TGTGCCAGCAGAAGTAGCGGGGGGGTCTACAATGAGCAGTTCTTC
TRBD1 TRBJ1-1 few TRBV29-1 CSVQGAETEAFF TGCAGCGTTCAGGGGGCGGAAACTGAAGCTTTCTTT
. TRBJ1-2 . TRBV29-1 CSVVSDYGYTF TGCAGCGTTGTTTCAGACTATGGCTACACCTTC